This T cell receptor (beta chain) is drawn from a study of response to subunit inactivated influenza vaccine. Findings and caveats of the study: It was the authors' suggestion that each seasonal influenza vaccination recruits few new T cells.

This clonotype appeared a few times. The antigen is not known. TCRdb re-analysed the RT-PCR reads in MiXCR, keeping a single row per CDR3 protein. The sample has about 530,000 distinct CDR3 sequences, under 15% seen once. Trimming removed 5 bases from V and 7 bases from J; junction bases left unmatched: 10. Germline CDR1 is SGHNT and CDR2 is YYREEE (reference sequence). The CDR3 is 15 amino acids. The chain combines TRBV5-4 with TRBJ2-1; 9 bases are shared with TRBD2. The source was PBMCs from blood, collected about 6 weeks after vaccination. The receptor was isolated from a man aged 45-65 years who received an inactivated influenza vaccine. The CDR3 sequence: CASRSGWTSANEQFF. The CDR3 coding sequence is TGTGCCAGCAGATCCGGCTGGACTAGCGCGAATGAGCAGTTCTTC.